This T cell receptor beta chain is from a study of T cell responses to AZD1222 COVID-19 vaccine. Looking at the study overall: Second-dose groups at about 4 or about 12 weeks were pooled. Study-wide points: Spike-wide vaccine-associated CD4 TCRs dominated at 160-218 and 743-854. Most donors were white British and more were female, and clonal diversity was possibly underestimated.

Germline assignment: CDR1 SNHLY and CDR2 FYNNEI. The V end lost 4 bases, the J end lost 2 bases, and 10 bases lay between the germline ends. The CDR3 runs to 14 residues. The table came from immunoSEQ multiplex PCR; TCRdb's copy has only in-frame clones and leaves some out. The table has approximately 200,000 clones, 90% to 95% seen once. This clone was found once. Its antigen is as yet unknown. The sample in question was peripheral blood, obtained on day 0 of AZD1222 vaccination. The J gene is TRBJ2-3, the V gene TRBV2; a possible D gene is TRBD2 (5 bases). The clonotype was recovered from an adult in good health. CDR3 nucleotide sequence: TGTGCCAGCAGTGGAACGGGAAACACAGATACGCAGTATTTT. Amino acids: CASSGTGNTDTQYF.